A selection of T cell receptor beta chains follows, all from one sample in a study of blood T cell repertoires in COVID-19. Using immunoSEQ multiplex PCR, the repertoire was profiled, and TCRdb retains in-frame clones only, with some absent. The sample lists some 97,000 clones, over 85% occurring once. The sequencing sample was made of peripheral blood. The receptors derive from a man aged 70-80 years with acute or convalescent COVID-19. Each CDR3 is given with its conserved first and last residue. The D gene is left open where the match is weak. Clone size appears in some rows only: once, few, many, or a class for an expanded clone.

CDR3 DNA: TGTGCCAGCAGCTTTGTACCGGGACTAGTTAGCGGGGAGCTGTTTTTT
CDR3 protein: CASSFVPGLVSGELFF
V gene: TRBV7-9
CDR3 length: 16
D gene: TRBD2
J gene: TRBJ2-2
clone size: .

CDR3 DNA: TGTGCCAGCAGCTGGGGACATCCCGACCAAGAGACCCAGTACTTC
CDR3 protein: CASSWGHPDQETQYF
V gene: TRBV7-2
CDR3 length: 15
D gene: .
J gene: TRBJ2-5
clone size: .

CDR3 DNA: TGTGCCAGCAGTTACCTACAGGGGGTCACTGAAGCTTTCTTT
CDR3 protein: CASSYLQGVTEAFF
V gene: TRBV6-5
CDR3 length: 14
D gene: TRBD1
J gene: TRBJ1-1
clone size: .

CDR3 DNA: TGTGCCAGCAGCTTAGAAGGGAGCTCTGGAAACACCATATATTTT
CDR3 protein: CASSLEGSSGNTIYF
V gene: TRBV13
CDR3 length: 15
D gene: .
J gene: TRBJ1-3
clone size: .

CDR3 DNA: TGTGCCAGCAGTGAAGCGGGGGGTAGCAATCAGCCCCAGCATTTT
CDR3 protein: CASSEAGGSNQPQHF
V gene: TRBV6-1
CDR3 length: 15
D gene: .
J gene: TRBJ1-5
clone size: .

CDR3 DNA: TGTGCCAGCAGTGAAGTGGTGGAGGAGGCCTTC
CDR3 protein: CASSEVVEEAF
V gene: TRBV6-1
CDR3 length: 11
D gene: .
J gene: TRBJ1-2
clone size: .

CDR3 DNA: TGTGCCACCAGTGATTCCGAAGAGACCCAGTACTTC
CDR3 protein: CATSDSEETQYF
V gene: TRBV24-1
CDR3 length: 12
D gene: .
J gene: TRBJ2-5
clone size: .

CDR3 DNA: TGCGCCAGCAGCTGGACAGTTAATGAAAAACTGTTTTTT
CDR3 protein: CASSWTVNEKLFF
V gene: TRBV5-1
CDR3 length: 13
D gene: .
J gene: TRBJ1-4
clone size: .

CDR3 DNA: TGTGCCAGCACTTCGACAGGCTATGGCTACACCTTC
CDR3 protein: CASTSTGYGYTF
V gene: TRBV6-5
CDR3 length: 12
D gene: .
J gene: TRBJ1-2
clone size: .

CDR3 DNA: TGTGCCAGCAGCGTAGGCGGGGAGATCTACAATGAGCAGTTCTTC
CDR3 protein: CASSVGGEIYNEQFF
V gene: TRBV9
CDR3 length: 15
D gene: .
J gene: TRBJ2-1
clone size: once

CDR3 DNA: TGTGCCAGCAGTGAAGCCTCAGGGGGCTCGGGCTATGGCTACACCTTC
CDR3 protein: CASSEASGGSGYGYTF
V gene: TRBV6-1
CDR3 length: 16
D gene: TRBD1
J gene: TRBJ1-2
clone size: .

CDR3 DNA: TGTGCCAGCAGTTCGGACAGGGTAATTTATGACGGGGAGCTGTTTTTT
CDR3 protein: CASSSDRVIYDGELFF
V gene: TRBV6-2/TRBV6-3
CDR3 length: 16
D gene: TRBD1
J gene: TRBJ2-2
clone size: .

CDR3 DNA: TGTGCCGCCCGGGGATCAGGAAACACCATATATTTT
CDR3 protein: CAARGSGNTIYF
V gene: TRBV6-5
CDR3 length: 12
D gene: .
J gene: TRBJ1-3
clone size: .

CDR3 DNA: TGTGCCAGCAGCCTCCTCGTTGGCGGTCATGAAAAACTGTTTTTT
CDR3 protein: CASSLLVGGHEKLFF
V gene: TRBV7-6
CDR3 length: 15
D gene: .
J gene: TRBJ1-4
clone size: .